This is a list of T cell receptor beta chains from one sample in a study of Graves' ophthalmopathy and Graves' hyperthyroidism. TCRdb reprocessed the multiplex PCR reads via MiXCR and lists one record per CDR3 protein. Among over a million distinct CDR3 sequences listed, approximately 35% were seen once. Sequences were obtained from peripheral blood or thyroid tissue (not recorded which). These receptors were collected from an adult man with Graves' hyperthyroidism. CDR3s include the opening cysteine and the closing phenylalanine or tryptophan. D genes are given only for firm matches. Expanded clones get a size class; other rows say once, few or many, or leave the size out.

d_call	v_call	clone_size	j_call	cdr3_aa	cdr3_nt
.	TRBV19	few	TRBJ1-5	CASGEINQETQHF	TGTGCCAGTGGTGAAATTAACCAAGAGACCCAGCATTTT
.	TRBV7-8	few	TRBJ2-7	CASSLDPSSYEQYF	TGTGCCAGCAGCTTAGACCCTAGCTCCTACGAGCAGTACTTC
.	TRBV9	many	TRBJ1-1	CASSDGPYTEAFF	TGTGCCAGCAGCGATGGGCCTTACACTGAAGCTTTCTTT
.	TRBV15	many	TRBJ1-4	CATSRDRLMSGLGKLFF	TGTGCCACCAGCAGAGATCGACTTATGTCGGGTTTGGGGAAACTGTTTTTT
TRBD2	TRBV10-3	many	TRBJ2-5	CAIKLAGEETQYF	TGTGCCATCAAACTAGCGGGGGAAGAGACCCAGTACTTC
.	TRBV20-1	many	TRBJ1-1	CSARIRRLVNTEAFF	TGCAGTGCTAGGATTCGCCGGCTTGTAAACACTGAAGCTTTCTTT
.	TRBV10-3	.	TRBJ2-7	CASSYADEQYF	TGTGCCAGCAGTTACGCTGACGAGCAGTACTTC
.	TRBV10-2	many	TRBJ1-1	CASWNQRVRREYTEAFF	TGCGCCAGCTGGAACCAACGCGTGCGAAGGGAGTACACTGAAGCTTTCTTT
TRBD1	TRBV6-6	many	TRBJ1-2	CASSKTWDRAAGYTF	TGTGCCAGCAGTAAAACATGGGACAGGGCGGCCGGCTACACCTTC
TRBD1	TRBV7-2	.	TRBJ1-3	CASSSGTANTIYF	TGTGCCAGCAGCTCCGGGACAGCCAACACCATATATTTT
.	TRBV7-2	once	TRBJ1-1	CASSPTGPHQSTEAFF	TGTGCCAGCAGCCCAACCGGGCCACATCAGAGCACTGAAGCTTTCTTT
TRBD1	TRBV12-3/TRBV12-4	few	TRBJ2-5	CASSRQGAGPQETQYF	TGTGCCAGCAGTCGCCAGGGGGCCGGTCCCCAAGAGACCCAGTACTTC
.	TRBV29-1	many	TRBJ1-2	CSDRTVHNYGYTF	TGCAGCGACCGGACAGTCCATAACTATGGCTACACCTTC
.	TRBV9	many	TRBJ2-6	CASSVRTGRARGANVLTF	TGTGCCAGCAGCGTAAGGACAGGGAGGGCTCGAGGGGCCAACGTCCTGACTTTC
.	TRBV5-1	.	TRBJ1-6	CASSLTTGSNYSPLHF	TGCGCCAGCAGCCTGACGACAGGCTCTAACTATTCACCCCTCCACTTT
.	TRBV25-1	.	TRBJ1-2	CATNQAPIQRGGYTF	TGTGCCACCAACCAGGCTCCTATACAGAGAGGCGGCTACACCTTC
.	TRBV2	.	TRBJ2-7	CASSGGQGDTYEQYF	TGTGCCAGCAGTGGGGGCCAGGGTGACACCTACGAGCAGTACTTC
.	TRBV10-2	.	TRBJ1-5	CASSESGSWGTLDQPQHF	TGCGCCAGCAGTGAGTCGGGGTCCTGGGGAACCTTAGATCAGCCCCAGCATTTT
TRBD1	TRBV7-9	few	TRBJ1-2	CASRAGGAEGYTF	TGTGCCAGCCGGGCAGGGGGCGCCGAGGGCTACACCTTC
.	TRBV10-2	once	TRBJ1-2	CASSEPDPLPNYGYTF	TGCGCCAGCAGTGAGCCGGACCCTCTCCCTAACTATGGCTACACCTTC
.	TRBV10-3	many	TRBJ1-2	CAISERPENGYTF	TGTGCCATCAGTGAGCGTCCCGAAAATGGCTACACCTTC
TRBD1	TRBV11-2	many	TRBJ1-4	CASSWDRTTNEKLFF	TGTGCCAGCAGCTGGGACAGAACAACTAATGAAAAACTGTTTTTT
.	TRBV11-2	few	TRBJ2-7	CASSVVGGVYEQYF	TGTGCCAGCAGCGTTGTGGGGGGCGTCTACGAGCAGTACTTC
.	TRBV12-3/TRBV12-4	few	TRBJ1-2	CASSLTGVGFGYTF	TGTGCCAGCAGCCTCACCGGAGTGGGGTTTGGCTACACCTTC
TRBD1	TRBV5-1	many	TRBJ1-1	CASSLSYRGNTEAFF	TGCGCCAGCAGCTTGTCCTACAGGGGGAACACTGAAGCTTTCTTT
TRBD1	TRBV5-1	many	TRBJ1-1	CASSLGAGGGSTEAFF	TGCGCCAGCAGCTTGGGGGCAGGGGGCGGGAGCACTGAAGCTTTCTTT
TRBD2	TRBV10-3	.	TRBJ2-5	CASSDDVAGAKETQYF	TGTGCCAGCAGTGATGATGTCGCGGGAGCAAAAGAGACCCAGTACTTC